The next 18 T cell receptor beta chains were all read from a single sample in a study of blood T cell repertoires in COVID-19. TCRdb keeps only in-frame clones here, not all; method: immunoSEQ multiplex PCR. The sample has under 250,000 clones, roughly four fifths seen once. The sequencing input was peripheral blood. Receptor source: an older man with acute or convalescent COVID-19.

This clone was found once. DNA for the CDR3: TGCAGCGTTGTTGGGACAGGGATTGGAGAACTGTTTTTT. It encodes CSVVGTGIGELFF. The genes are TRBV29-1 and TRBJ1-4; 9 positions agree with TRBD1. CDR3 length: 13 residues. Germline CDR1 is SQVTM and CDR2 is ANQGSEA. V gave up 4 bases and J gave up 12 bases; unmatched junction bases: 9.

The chain is built from TRBV24-1 and TRBJ2-1; 7 nucleotides line up with TRBD2. V gave up 4 bases and J gave up 7 bases; unmatched junction bases: 9. This CDR3 contains 15 residues. CDR1 and CDR2 from the germline V gene are KGHDR and SFDVKD. The CDR3 sequence is CATSEITSERNEQFF. The CDR3 DNA follows: TGTGCCACCAGTGAAATAACTAGCGAACGAAATGAGCAGTTCTTC.

This chain connects TRBV4-1 to TRBJ1-3; D not resolved. The CDR3 runs 17 residues. Germline CDR1 and CDR2: MGHRA and YSYEKL. The V end was cut by 1 base, the J end by 0 bases, with 13 bases between. The CDR3 DNA follows: TGCGCCAGCAGCCAAGGCCGGACTTCCAGCTCTGGAAACACCATATATTTT. Its translation: CASSQGRTSSSGNTIYF.

This chain uses TRBV7-3 with TRBJ2-5; TRBD1 agrees at 11 bases. The CDR3 length is 16 residues. After removal of 4 bases from V and 1 base from J, the junction contained 5 bases not matched to a gene. Germline V gene lookup returns CDR1 SGHTA and CDR2 FQGTGA. This CDR3 is CASSSSGTGGQETQYF. In nucleotides, the CDR3 is TGTGCCAGCAGCTCCTCCGGGACAGGGGGCCAAGAGACCCAGTACTTC.

The CDR3 nucleotides read TGTGCCAGCAGCCCACTACTGACAGGGGGAGGAAACACCATATATTTT. It is translated as CASSPLLTGGGNTIYF. This chain links TRBV3-1 (or the pseudogene TRBV3-2) with TRBJ1-3, with 9 bases lining up with TRBD1. The CDR3 sequence is 16 residues long. In germline, CDR1 is LGHDT, CDR2 YNNKEL (reference sequence). Losses at the gene ends were 4 bases for V and 4 bases for J; bases not matched to a gene: 8.

This chain connects TRBV6-5 to TRBJ1-5, with D tentatively TRBD1 (5 bases). The V end was cut by 6 bases, the J end by 6 bases, with 12 bases between. The germline gives CDR1 MNHEY, CDR2 SVGAGI. The CDR3 loop spans 13 amino acids. In DNA form, the CDR3 reads TGTGCCAGCAGAGGGGCGGGAGGTCAGCCCCAGCATTTT. Translated, it gives CASRGAGGQPQHF.

The chain has TRBV6-1 and TRBJ1-1; D is unclear. The CDR3 is 14 residues long. Trimming removed 0 bases from V and 5 bases from J, with 10 bases in between. CDR1 is MNHNS and CDR2 is SASEGT in the germline V gene. Here the CDR3 reads CASSEARLVTEAFF. CDR3 in DNA: TGTGCCAGCAGTGAAGCCAGACTAGTAACTGAAGCTTTCTTT.

The chain links TRBV7-2 to TRBJ2-5; the match to TRBD2 covers 8 bases. Germline CDR1 SGHTA, CDR2 FQGNSA. The ends lost 5 bases at V and 4 bases at J; junction bases unmatched: 12. CDR3 length: 16 residues. The CDR3 nucleotides are TGTGCCAGCAGCCTCTCCCCCCAAGCGGGGGCAGAGACCCAGTACTTC. Its translation is CASSLSPQAGAETQYF.

CDR3 residues: CASRRPDYSGNTIYF. CDR3 coding DNA: TGTGCCAGCAGAAGACCTGACTACTCTGGAAACACCATATATTTT. The chain joins TRBV28 to TRBJ1-3; D not resolved. Germline V gene lookup returns CDR1 MDHEN and CDR2 SYDVKM. V was shortened by 6 bases and J by 0 bases, with 12 bases between the two germline ends. The CDR3 is made up of 15 amino acids.

This clone was counted a few times. The chain is built from TRBV6-4 and TRBJ2-3; the match to TRBD1 covers 7 bases. CDR1 is MRHNA and CDR2 is SNTAGT in the germline V gene. V shed 8 bases, J shed 2 bases, and the junction held 10 bases outside the gene matches. CDR3 length: 15 amino acids. The CDR3, as DNA: TGTGCCAGCGCGAGGACAGGACTTAACACAGATACGCAGTATTTT. This codes for CASARTGLNTDTQYF.

This clone was seen a few times. This chain links TRBV3-1 (or the pseudogene TRBV3-2) with TRBJ1-2, with 8 bases lining up with TRBD1. Germline V gene sequence: CDR1 LGHDT, CDR2 YNNKEL (reference sequence). V shed 1 base, J shed 8 bases, and the junction held 6 bases outside the gene matches. The CDR3 length is 14 residues. CDR3 region: CASSQVGTGEGYTF. CDR3 coding DNA: TGTGCCAGCAGCCAAGTTGGGACAGGTGAAGGCTACACCTTC.

The CDR3 region is CASSLGGGGQPQHF. The CDR3 DNA sequence: TGCGCCAGCAGTCTGGGGGGAGGAGGTCAGCCCCAGCATTTT. The V gene is TRBV5-1, the J gene TRBJ1-5, with TRBD1 as a possible D gene (5 bases). This CDR3 has 14 residues. Deletions cut 5 bases from V and 6 bases from J, with 15 bases between. Germline CDR1 and CDR2: SGHRS and YFSETQ.

The chain uses TRBV5-5 and TRBJ1-5; 10 nucleotides line up with TRBD1. Germline V gene data show CDR1 as SGHKS and CDR2 as YYEKEE (reference sequence). V was clipped by 1 base and J by 1 base; unmatched bases: 2. The length of the CDR3 is 16 residues. The CDR3 sequence: CASSLMGQGSNQPQHF. In DNA, the CDR3 is TGTGCCAGCAGCTTGATGGGACAGGGGAGCAATCAGCCCCAGCATTTT.

About this clone: Other DNA sequences in this specimen translate into the identical CDR3. The chain joins TRBV11-2 to TRBJ1-1; TRBD1 is a possible D gene (5 bases). V was clipped by 5 bases and J by 5 bases, with 12 bases between them. The length of the CDR3 is 13 residues. Germline values: CDR1 SGHAT, CDR2 FQNNGV. The CDR3 spells CASSPRGGTEAFF. CDR3 DNA: TGTGCCAGCAGCCCCCGGGGGGGAACTGAAGCTTTCTTT.

The J gene is TRBJ2-7, the V gene TRBV4-1, with a tentative D call TRBD1 (5 bases). The CDR3 has 13 residues. Germline lookup yields CDR1 MGHRA and CDR2 YSYEKL. Trimming shortened V by 0 bases and J by 6 bases, and 9 bases separated the two germline ends. CDR3 DNA: TGCGCCAGCAGCCAAGATCAGGGTCGCGAGCAGTACTTC. Encoded protein: CASSQDQGREQYF.

This clone was counted once. This chain connects TRBV3-1 (or the pseudogene TRBV3-2) to TRBJ2-5, with 10 positions matching TRBD2. With 4 bases clipped from V and 2 bases from J, the junction kept 7 bases outside the gene matches. CDR3 length equals 16 residues. Germline V gives CDR1 LGHDT, CDR2 YNNKEL (reference sequence). This CDR3 reads CASSLRTSGFQETQYF. The CDR3 region has the DNA TGTGCCAGCAGCCTCCGGACTAGCGGTTTTCAAGAGACCCAGTACTTC.

This chain uses TRBV12-5 with TRBJ2-1; 9 bases are a match to TRBD2. Unmatched junction bases numbered 10, after V lost 4 bases and J lost 12 bases. The CDR3 totals 14 residues. Germline V gene sequence: CDR1 LGHNT, CDR2 FRNRAP. In nucleotides, the CDR3 is TGTGCTAGTGGTTCAGGAGGATATAGCGGGGGGCAGTTCTTC. Translating it yields CASGSGGYSGGQFF.

The V gene is TRBV24-1, the J gene TRBJ2-1, with 8 bases matching TRBD2. The germline CDR1 and CDR2 sequences are KGHDR and SFDVKD. The CDR3 loop spans 16 amino acids. V lost 5 bases to trimming and J lost 4 bases; unmatched junction nucleotides: 9. CDR3 loop: CATSAFIAGRYNEQFF. CDR3 DNA: TGTGCCACCAGTGCTTTTATAGCGGGAAGGTACAATGAGCAGTTCTTC.